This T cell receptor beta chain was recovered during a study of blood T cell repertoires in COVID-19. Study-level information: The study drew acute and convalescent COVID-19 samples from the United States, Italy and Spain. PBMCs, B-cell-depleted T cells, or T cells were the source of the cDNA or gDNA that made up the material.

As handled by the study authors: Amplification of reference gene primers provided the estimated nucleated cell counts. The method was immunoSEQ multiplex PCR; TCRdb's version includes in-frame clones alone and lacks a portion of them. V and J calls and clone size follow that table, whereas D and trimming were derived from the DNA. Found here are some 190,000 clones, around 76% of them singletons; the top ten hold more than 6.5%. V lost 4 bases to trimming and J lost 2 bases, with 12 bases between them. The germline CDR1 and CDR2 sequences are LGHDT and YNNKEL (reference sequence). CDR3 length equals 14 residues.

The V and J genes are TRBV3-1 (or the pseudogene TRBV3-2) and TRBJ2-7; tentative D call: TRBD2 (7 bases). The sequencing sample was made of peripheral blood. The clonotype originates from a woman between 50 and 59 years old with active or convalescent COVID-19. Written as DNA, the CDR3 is TGTGCCAGCAGCCCACGGGGGGCAACCTACGAGCAGTACTTC. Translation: CASSPRGATYEQYF.